This T cell receptor (beta chain) stems from a study of blood T cell repertoires in COVID-19. TCRdb's table, derived via immunoSEQ multiplex PCR, lists solely in-frame clones and lacks some. This sample has some 190,000 clones, with 80% found just once. CDR1 is SEHNR and CDR2 is FQNEAQ in the germline V gene (reference sequence). V lost 3 bases and J lost 8, with 16 bases in between. The CDR3 runs to 14 residues. Participant reports of clinical history set cohort assignment. Sequencing used PBMCs or T cells enriched from blood (not recorded which). This receptor was obtained from a man younger than 40 with acute COVID-19. The chain combines TRBV7-9 with TRBJ1-2, with D unresolved. In DNA, the CDR3 is TGTGCCAGCAGCTTTTTTTCCTCCGAGGGAGGCTACACCTTC. It specifies CASSFFSSEGGYTF.